What follows are 31 T cell receptor beta chains derived from one specimen sequenced in a study of blood T cell repertoires in COVID-19. Sequencing was performed with immunoSEQ multiplex PCR; in TCRdb, only in-frame clones are kept and a portion is missing. The sample holds a few hundred thousand clones, around 80% seen once. Sequenced: peripheral blood. Source of these receptors: a woman of 80 years or more with COVID-19, enrolled during active disease.

The J gene is TRBJ2-3, the V gene TRBV4-1, with 9 bases aligning to TRBD1. The germline gives CDR1 MGHRA, CDR2 YSYEKL. J was trimmed by 4 bases and V by 4 bases; bases with no gene match: 9. The CDR3 spans 16 residues. The CDR3 spells CASSPRGQGKSDTQYF. In DNA form, the CDR3 reads TGCGCCAGCAGCCCCCGGGGACAGGGAAAGTCAGATACGCAGTATTTT.

This clone was picked up one time. The J gene is TRBJ1-2, the V gene TRBV6-2 or TRBV6-3, with D possibly TRBD1 on 6 matching bases. Trimming pared 4 bases from V and 1 base from J, leaving 10 bases between. CDR1 is MNHEY, CDR2 SVGEGT, per germline. This CDR3 is built from 14 residues. CDR3 in amino acids: CASSSTGFNYGYTF. The CDR3 DNA sequence: TGTGCCAGCAGTTCTACAGGGTTTAACTATGGCTACACCTTC.

This clone was seen once. The chain links TRBV3-1 (or the pseudogene TRBV3-2) to TRBJ2-5, with a tentative D call TRBD2 (6 bases). Between the trimmed V and J ends, which lost 5 bases and 5 bases, there was a span of 12 bases. This CDR3 spans 13 amino acids. In germline, CDR1 is LGHDT, CDR2 YNNKEL (reference sequence). This CDR3 reads CASSLSSVETQYF. CDR3 sequence (DNA): TGTGCCAGCAGCTTGTCTAGCGTGGAGACCCAGTACTTC.

The chain has TRBV12-3 or TRBV12-4 and TRBJ1-1; D possibly corresponds to TRBD1 (5 bases). The length of the CDR3 is 13 residues. Trimming shortened V by 7 bases and J by 0 bases, and 9 bases separated the two germline ends. This CDR3 is CASIGELNTEAFF. Here the CDR3 DNA reads TGTGCCAGCATAGGGGAACTGAACACTGAAGCTTTCTTT.

The chain joins TRBV7-2 to TRBJ1-2, with a possible D match to TRBD1 (6 bases). V was trimmed by 4 bases and J by 4 bases, leaving 13 bases between them. Germline V gene data show CDR1 as SGHTA and CDR2 as FQGNSA. This CDR3 is built from 14 residues. CDR3 amino acids: CASSSGQLPYGYTF. As DNA, the CDR3 is TGTGCCAGCAGCTCAGGACAGTTACCCTATGGCTACACCTTC.

CDR3 amino acids: CASSSRASGGRDTLTDTQYF. The DNA of the CDR3 is TGTGCCAGCAGTTCCCGGGCTAGCGGGGGGCGGGATACCCTCACAGATACGCAGTATTTT. The J gene is TRBJ2-3, the V gene TRBV6-2 or TRBV6-3, with TRBD2 identical over 11 bases. CDR3 length: 20 residues. J gave up 2 bases and V 4 bases, and 17 bases lay outside the gene matches. In germline, CDR1 is MNHEY, CDR2 SVGEGT.

The V and J genes are TRBV2 and TRBJ2-2; 7 positions agree with TRBD1. From germline, CDR1 is SNHLY and CDR2 FYNNEI. The V gene end was trimmed by 6 bases and the J gene end by 1 base; junction bases not matched to a gene: 5. The length of the CDR3 is 15 residues. CDR3 nucleotides: TGTGCCAGCAGGAGACAGGGATTGAACACCGGGGAGCTGTTTTTT. Amino acids: CASRRQGLNTGELFF.

The CDR3, as DNA: TGCGCCAGCAGCCGGGACAGGAGTCAGCCCCAGCATTTT. Translation gives CASSRDRSQPQHF. V and J are TRBV4-3 and TRBJ1-5, with TRBD1 identical over 8 bases. The CDR3 consists of 13 residues. Germline V lookup: CDR1 LGHNA, CDR2 YSLEER. V was clipped by 4 bases and J by 6 bases; unmatched bases: 2.

The rearrangement links TRBV11-2 to TRBJ1-4, with 9 bases lining up with TRBD1. Unmatched junction bases numbered 7, after V lost 3 bases and J lost 5 bases. The CDR3 is 16 amino acids. CDR1 is SGHAT, CDR2 FQNNGV, per germline. This CDR3 is CASSFTSGTGNEKLFF. The CDR3 DNA reads as TGTGCCAGCAGCTTCACGTCCGGGACAGGGAATGAAAAACTGTTTTTT.

The V call is TRBV3-1 (or the pseudogene TRBV3-2), the J call TRBJ1-1; tentative D call: TRBD1 (5 bases). V was shortened by 0 bases and J by 1 base, with 9 bases between the two germline ends. CDR1 and CDR2 from the germline V gene are LGHDT and YNNKEL (reference sequence). CDR3 length: 15 residues. The CDR3 DNA reads TGTGCCAGCAGCCAAGAGAGCAGGGCGAACACTGAAGCTTTCTTT. This codes for CASSQESRANTEAFF.

The V and J genes are TRBV5-1 and TRBJ2-1; TRBD2 aligns across 9 bases. Germline values: CDR1 SGHRS, CDR2 YFSETQ. The CDR3 is 15 residues long. J lost 6 bases, V lost 0 bases, and 4 bases had no gene match. The CDR3 DNA follows: TGCGCCAGCAGCTTGGCCTTACTAGCGGGCAATGAGCAGTTCTTC. It codes for CASSLALLAGNEQFF.

V usage is TRBV19 and J usage is TRBJ1-5; 7 nucleotides match TRBD1. The V and J ends lost 6 bases and 4 bases, in that order; junction bases with no gene match: 6. Germline CDR1 reads LNHDA; CDR2 reads SQIVND (reference sequence). The CDR3 has 14 residues. CDR3 amino acids: CASRETGRNQPQHF. The CDR3 DNA reads TGTGCCAGTAGGGAGACAGGGCGGAATCAGCCCCAGCATTTT.

In its sample, this clone was seen a few times. The chain recombines TRBV10-3 with TRBJ2-7; a possible D gene is TRBD1 (5 bases). CDR1 is ENHRY, CDR2 SYGVKD, per germline. Trimming stripped 0 bases from V and 2 bases from J, with 14 bases between. The CDR3 runs 16 residues. The DNA of the CDR3 is TGTGCCATCAGTGAGTCGGGGTACAGGCGGACCTACGAGCAGTACTTC. Its translation is CAISESGYRRTYEQYF.

The chain links TRBV18 to TRBJ1-2, with TRBD1 identical over 7 bases. The germline V gene has CDR1 KGHSH and CDR2 LQKENI. CDR3 length: 13 amino acids. The junction had 3 bases not matched to a gene; V was cut back by 0 bases and J by 8 bases. CDR3 loop: CASSPPQGTGYTF. The CDR3 DNA reads TGTGCCAGCTCACCACCACAGGGGACCGGCTACACCTTC.

V is TRBV7-2 and J is TRBJ2-4; D gene uncertain. The CDR3 consists of 14 residues. V was cut by 1 base and J by 1 base, with 5 bases left in between. Germline CDR1 reads SGHTA; CDR2 reads FQGNSA. This CDR3 is CASSLDTAKNIQYF. The CDR3 nucleotides are TGTGCCAGCAGCTTAGACACGGCCAAAAACATTCAGTACTTC.

The chain joins TRBV5-3 to TRBJ2-7; 11 bases are shared with TRBD2. TRBV5-3 is an ORF, with its function uncertain. This CDR3 has 17 residues. The V gene end was trimmed by 0 bases and the J gene end by 2 bases; junction bases not matched to a gene: 7. The CDR3 DNA reads TGTGCCAGAAGCTTGGTCCGACTAGCGGGGCATCCCTACGAGCAGTACGTC. Translating it yields CARSLVRLAGHPYEQYV.

This clone was picked up a small number of times. The gene calls are TRBV7-3 and TRBJ2-5; no definite D call. V was trimmed by 5 bases and J by 2 bases, leaving 9 bases between them. The CDR3 contains 13 residues. Germline assignment: CDR1 SGHTA and CDR2 FQGTGA. CDR3 nucleotides: TGTGCCAGCAGCCCTTATAGTCAAGAGACCCAGTACTTC. This gives the protein CASSPYSQETQYF.

The CDR3 sequence: CASTKQGLDSPLHF. The DNA of the CDR3 is TGTGCCAGCACCAAACAGGGGTTAGATTCACCCCTCCACTTT. The chain is built from TRBV27 and TRBJ1-6; 7 positions agree with TRBD1. Per germline, CDR1 MNHEY and CDR2 SMNVEV (reference sequence). The V segment lost 7 bases and the J segment 8 bases; nucleotides outside the gene matches: 8. This CDR3 has 14 amino acids.

The chain recombines TRBV4-2 with TRBJ2-5; D is possibly TRBD1 (6 bases). Germline V gene sequence: CDR1 LGHNA, CDR2 YNFKEQ. The CDR3 runs 16 residues. V was pared by 4 bases and J by 4 bases, with 19 bases between. CDR3 sequence: CASSPWAQGLGETQYF. The CDR3 DNA reads TGTGCCAGCAGCCCGTGGGCTCAGGGGTTGGGAGAGACCCAGTACTTC.

This chain connects TRBV28 to TRBJ1-6; D perhaps matches TRBD1 (5 bases). Germline V gives CDR1 MDHEN, CDR2 SYDVKM. Trimming cost V 4 bases and J 10 bases, with 14 bases left between them. The CDR3 is 14 amino acids. The CDR3 protein is CASSSQGSPSPLHF. The CDR3 DNA reads as TGTGCCAGCAGTTCCCAGGGTAGTCCCTCACCCCTCCACTTT.

CDR3 in DNA: TGTGCCAGCAGTTACTCTTGGACAGGATTCTACGAGCAGTACTTC. Translation: CASSYSWTGFYEQYF. The chain links TRBV6-5 to TRBJ2-7, with 7 bases fitting TRBD1. Germline V lookup: CDR1 MNHEY, CDR2 SVGAGI. The CDR3 is made up of 15 amino acids. V lost 0 bases and J lost 3; bases outside the gene matches: 5.

J is TRBJ1-1 and V is TRBV6-5; TRBD1 is a possible D gene (6 bases). The V end was cut by 6 bases, the J end by 5 bases, with 19 bases between. Germline CDR1 and CDR2: MNHEY and SVGAGI. The CDR3 runs to 15 residues. The CDR3 is CASSQRGRGATEAFF. The CDR3, as DNA: TGTGCCAGCAGCCAGCGGGGGCGGGGGGCTACTGAAGCTTTCTTT.

The CDR3 is CASSEQTKGLQPQHF. The CDR3 nucleotides read TGTGCCAGCAGTGAACAGACCAAGGGACTTCAGCCCCAGCATTTT. V usage is TRBV6-1 and J usage is TRBJ1-5; the D gene is possibly TRBD1 (5 bases). The ends were cut back, 2 bases at V and 6 bases at J, with 14 bases in the middle. Per germline, CDR1 MNHNS and CDR2 SASEGT. This CDR3 has 15 residues.

The J gene is TRBJ1-6, the V gene TRBV19, with no clear D. The V end lost 3 bases, the J end lost 0 bases, and 9 bases lay between the germline ends. Germline V gene data show CDR1 as LNHDA and CDR2 as SQIVND (reference sequence). This CDR3 contains 16 residues. CDR3 amino acids: CASSMAPSSYNSPLHF. For the CDR3, the DNA is TGTGCCAGTAGTATGGCACCAAGCTCCTATAATTCACCCCTCCACTTT.

The chain employs TRBV11-2 and TRBJ1-1, with 9 bases identical to TRBD1. Per germline, CDR1 SGHAT and CDR2 FQNNGV. The CDR3 is 15 residues long. V dropped 5 bases and J dropped 4; count of bases not matched to a gene: 8. The chain's CDR3 is CASSPWTGASTEAFF. CDR3 sequence (DNA): TGTGCCAGCAGCCCATGGACAGGGGCGAGCACTGAAGCTTTCTTT.

For this clone: This same CDR3 is encoded by further DNA sequences in the sample. This sequence joins TRBV11-3 and TRBJ1-1, with 9 bases identical to TRBD1. This CDR3 comprises 13 residues. CDR1 is SGHNT and CDR2 is YENEEA in the germline V gene. Losses at the gene ends were 1 base for V and 8 bases for J; bases not matched to a gene: 2. The CDR3 protein is CASSLGDRAEAFF. CDR3 nucleotide sequence: TGTGCCAGCAGCTTAGGGGACAGGGCCGAAGCTTTCTTT.

This chain joins TRBV14 and TRBJ1-4, with D uncertain. V dropped 2 bases and J dropped 0 bases, with 10 bases sitting between them. CDR1 is SGHDN, CDR2 FVKESK, per germline. CDR3 length equals 16 residues. The CDR3 loop is CASSQRRSSTNEKLFF. CDR3 coding DNA: TGTGCCAGCAGCCAACGGAGAAGTTCAACTAATGAAAAACTGTTTTTT.

The gene calls are TRBV7-2 and TRBJ1-3; 10 bases line up with TRBD1. The CDR3 runs 15 residues. Germline CDR1 SGHTA, CDR2 FQGNSA. V shed 4 bases, J shed 2 bases, and the junction held 2 bases outside the gene matches. The CDR3 DNA reads as TGTGCCAGCAGCTCCGGGACAGGGGCTGGAAACACCATATATTTT. This gives the protein CASSSGTGAGNTIYF.

This clone was seen only a few times. The CDR3 loop reads CASSYSGGGIGYEQYF. The CDR3 DNA follows: TGTGCCAGCAGTTACTCGGGTGGGGGGATTGGCTACGAGCAGTACTTC. This chain uses TRBV6-5 with TRBJ2-7, with D possibly being TRBD2 (6 bases). The CDR3 runs to 16 residues. Per germline, CDR1 MNHEY and CDR2 SVGAGI. The ends were cut back, 0 bases at V and 3 bases at J, with 15 bases in the middle.

This clone was seen a single time. The chain is built from TRBV19 and TRBJ1-1; D gene unclear. Germline lookup yields CDR1 LNHDA and CDR2 SQIVND (reference sequence). The CDR3 totals 13 residues. Trimming removed 5 bases from V and 3 bases from J, with 10 bases in between. The CDR3 region is CASSSYRDTEAFF. The DNA for the CDR3 is TGTGCCAGTAGTTCATACCGGGACACTGAAGCTTTCTTT.

The chain links TRBV23-1 to TRBJ2-7; TRBD1 agrees at 7 bases. TRBV23-1 is assigned to the ORF class and has an uncertain function. The CDR3 contains 14 residues. The V gene end was trimmed by 0 bases and the J gene end by 6 bases; junction bases not matched to a gene: 5. The CDR3 loop is CASSQSWGQSEQYF. CDR3 bases: TGCGCCAGCAGTCAATCGTGGGGACAGTCCGAGCAGTACTTC.